Following are 8 T cell receptor beta chains from one sample sequenced in a study of early T cells in non-severe SARS-CoV-2 infection. TCRdb independently ran MiXCR on the 5' RACE reads; one entry per CDR3 protein. The sample carries approximately 110,000 distinct CDR3 sequences, just under 15% recorded once. Sequenced material: whole blood. All receptors come from an adult who was a healthcare worker with PCR-confirmed SARS-CoV-2 infection or an uninfected control (not recorded which).

The genes are TRBV7-9 and TRBJ1-6, with D perhaps TRBD1 (5 bases). This CDR3 is 14 amino acids long. V dropped 8 bases and J dropped 14 bases, with 22 bases sitting between them. Germline lookup yields CDR1 SEHNR and CDR2 FQNEAQ (reference sequence). The CDR3 is CASGFGGGSTALHF. CDR3 DNA: TGTGCCAGCGGTTTTGGGGGGGGTTCTACTGCCCTCCACTTT.

V is TRBV7-2 and J is TRBJ2-7; a possible D gene is TRBD1 (6 bases). Germline CDR1 is SGHTA and CDR2 is FQGNSA. V lost 6 bases, J lost 5 bases, and 14 bases lay in between. The CDR3 runs 13 residues. The CDR3 is CASRTQGIDEQYF. The CDR3 DNA reads TGTGCCAGCAGGACACAGGGTATCGACGAGCAGTACTTC.

This clonotype has only a few counts. This chain links TRBV10-2 with TRBJ1-1; the D gene is possibly TRBD1 (6 bases). V lost 5 bases and J 4 bases, leaving 14 bases between the germline ends. CDR1 WSHSY and CDR2 SAAADI come from the germline V gene. There are 14 residues in the CDR3. The DNA of the CDR3 is TGCGCCAGCAGTAGACCAGGGGAAGGCACTGAAGCTTTCTTT. Translating gives CASSRPGEGTEAFF.

The table lists this clonotype with a few counts. J is TRBJ1-6 and V is TRBV19, with TRBD1 matching over 11 bases. The CDR3 consists of 14 residues. The V segment lost 6 bases and the J segment 7 bases; nucleotides outside the gene matches: 2. Germline V CDR1 and CDR2: LNHDA, SQIVND (reference sequence). The CDR3, as DNA: TGTGCCAGTAGCGGACAGGGGGCGAATTCACCCCTCCACTTT. Translation: CASSGQGANSPLHF.

This clonotype occurred a few times. The chain has TRBV3-1 and TRBJ2-1, with D perhaps matching TRBD1 (5 bases). V shed 2 bases and J shed 1 base, with 6 bases lying between them. The CDR3 is 14 residues long. Germline CDR1 and CDR2: LGHDT and YNNKEL (reference sequence). CDR3 DNA sequence: TGTGCCAGCAGCCAAAGGGGTTCCTACAATGAGCAGTTCTTC. Protein: CASSQRGSYNEQFF.

CDR3 residues: CASSPRGGTEQFF. CDR3 DNA sequence: TGTGCCAGCTCACCAAGAGGGGGCACTGAGCAGTTCTTC. The chain uses TRBV18 and TRBJ2-1; 7 bases map to TRBD1. The germline gives CDR1 KGHSH, CDR2 LQKENI. Trimming took 2 bases from V and 9 from J; bases not matched to a gene: 4. This CDR3 is 13 amino acids long.

The sample holds a few counts of this clonotype. The V gene is TRBV4-2, the J gene TRBJ2-3; 8 nucleotides match TRBD2. Trimming cost V 1 base and J 4 bases; bases outside gene matches: 1. Germline lookup yields CDR1 LGHNA and CDR2 YNFKEQ. The CDR3 has 14 residues. The CDR3 bases are TGTGCCAGCAGCCAAGCGGGGGGGTCAGATACGCAGTATTTT. Translating it yields CASSQAGGSDTQYF.

The J gene is TRBJ2-3, the V gene TRBV6-1; 7 positions match TRBD2. From germline, CDR1 is MNHNS and CDR2 SASEGT. The V gene end was trimmed by 1 base and the J gene end by 2 bases; junction bases not matched to a gene: 3. The CDR3 totals 15 residues. The CDR3 DNA reads as TGTGCCAGCAGTGAAGGGAGCGGGGTCACAGATACGCAGTATTTT. It encodes CASSEGSGVTDTQYF.